This TCR beta chain was captured by sequencing in a study of neoadjuvant anti-PD-1 for oral cavity cancer. The CDR3 contains 13 residues. The germline V gene has CDR1 SGHVS and CDR2 FQNEAQ. V was pared by 6 bases and J by 4 bases, with 12 bases between. Measured with immunoSEQ multiplex PCR; TCRdb has only the in-frame clones, and not every one. The sample shows 15,000 or so clones, approximately 61% of them seen only once. This chain links TRBV7-8 with TRBJ2-5; possibly TRBD1 for D (5 bases). This specimen consisted of PBMCs, obtained before nivolumab (anti-PD-1) treatment. This receptor was identified in a person aged 40 to 85 with oral cavity squamous cell carcinoma. The CDR3 DNA reads as TGTGCCAGCAGGAATGACAGACGAGAGACCCAGTACTTC. It is translated as CASRNDRRETQYF.